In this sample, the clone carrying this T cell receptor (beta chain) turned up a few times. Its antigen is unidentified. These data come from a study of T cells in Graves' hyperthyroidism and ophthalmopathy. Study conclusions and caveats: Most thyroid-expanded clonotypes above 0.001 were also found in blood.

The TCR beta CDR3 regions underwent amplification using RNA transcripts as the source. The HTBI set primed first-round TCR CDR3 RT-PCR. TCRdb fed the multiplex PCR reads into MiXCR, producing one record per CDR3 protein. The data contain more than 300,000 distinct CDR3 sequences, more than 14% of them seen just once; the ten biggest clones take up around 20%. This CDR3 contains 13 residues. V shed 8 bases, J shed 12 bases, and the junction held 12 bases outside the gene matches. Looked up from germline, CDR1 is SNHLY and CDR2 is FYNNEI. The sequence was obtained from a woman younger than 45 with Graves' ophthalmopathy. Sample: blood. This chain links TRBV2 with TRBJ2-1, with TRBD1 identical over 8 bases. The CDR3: CASAKGQVPGQFF. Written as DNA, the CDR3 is TGTGCCAGCGCGAAGGGACAGGTTCCGGGGCAGTTCTTC.